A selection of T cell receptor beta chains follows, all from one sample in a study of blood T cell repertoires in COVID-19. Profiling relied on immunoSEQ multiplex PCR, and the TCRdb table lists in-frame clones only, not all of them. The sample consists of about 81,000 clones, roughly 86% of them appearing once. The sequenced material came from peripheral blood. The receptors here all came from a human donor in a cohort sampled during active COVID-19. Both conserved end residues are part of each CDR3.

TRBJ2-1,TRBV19,CASRTTSGGAVNEQFF
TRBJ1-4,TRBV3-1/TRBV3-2,CASSRETGGAEFGKLFF
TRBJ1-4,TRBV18,CASSQGATNEKLFF
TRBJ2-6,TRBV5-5,CASSLLDSGANVLTF
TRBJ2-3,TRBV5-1,CASSYGQGGTDTQYF
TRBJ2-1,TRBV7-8,CASTGTSGSYEQFF
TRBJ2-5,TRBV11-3,CASSRQGGETQYF
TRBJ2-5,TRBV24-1,CATSTGWGSGAPQETQYF
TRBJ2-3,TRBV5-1,CASSLESGGDTQYF
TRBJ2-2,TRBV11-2,CASSLPWTGTGELFF
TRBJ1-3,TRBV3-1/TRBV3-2,CASSQLAGRGLSGNTIYF
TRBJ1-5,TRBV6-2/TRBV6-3,CASSRIPGQLNQPQHF
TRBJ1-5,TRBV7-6,CASSLGGEPQHF
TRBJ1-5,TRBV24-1,CATSAAGGTGDNQPQHF
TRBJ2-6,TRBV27,CARTGGGGRAWGANVLTF
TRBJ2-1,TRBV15,CATSITKTSGRTLSYNEQFF
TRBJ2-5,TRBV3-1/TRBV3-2,CASSQGGARETQYF
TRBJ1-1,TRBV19,CASSLGTGGLNTEAFF
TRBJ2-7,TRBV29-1,CSVGDRGSSEQYF
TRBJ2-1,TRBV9,CASSVVGTNYNEQFF
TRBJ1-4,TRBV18,CASSPHPNEKLFF
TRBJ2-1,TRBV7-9,CASSLGQGAMWEQFF
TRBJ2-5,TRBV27,CASRRGLDGETQYF
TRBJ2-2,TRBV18,CASPRTGTVTGELFF
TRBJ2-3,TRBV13,CASSPRKDTQYF
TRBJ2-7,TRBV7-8,CASSWHSSYEQYF
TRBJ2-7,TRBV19,CASSIADEVSLYEQYF
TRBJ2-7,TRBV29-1,CSAMTGNSYEQYF
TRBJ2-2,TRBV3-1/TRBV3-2,CASSIGTSGWGELFF
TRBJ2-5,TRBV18,CASSQERGQETQYF
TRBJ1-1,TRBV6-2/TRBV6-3,CASSYPITGGGTEAFF
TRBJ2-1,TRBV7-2,CASSAGGGQFF
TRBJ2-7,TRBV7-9,CASSLGTDSYEQYF
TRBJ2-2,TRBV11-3,CASSSGLAGPATGELFF
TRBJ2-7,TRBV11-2,CASSHGLAGGEQYF
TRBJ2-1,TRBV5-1,CASSSRSGGPEDEQFF
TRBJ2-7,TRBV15,CATSRDWDGGEQYF
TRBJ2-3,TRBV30,CAWGPSGRAGDTQYF
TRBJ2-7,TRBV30,CAWSVEVVGGEQYF
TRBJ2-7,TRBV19,CATSRDSYEQYF
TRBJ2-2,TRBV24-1,CATSDSQGKGMNTGELFF
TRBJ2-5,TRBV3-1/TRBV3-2,CASSPRRETQYF
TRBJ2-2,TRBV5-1,CASSSSGGNTGELFF
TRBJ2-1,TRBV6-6,CAGGLAGGHSYNEQFF
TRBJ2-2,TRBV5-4,CASRTGQSNTGELFF
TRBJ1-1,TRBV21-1,CASKQGVTEAFF